The source of this T cell receptor (beta chain) is a study of blood T cell repertoires in COVID-19. Looking at the study overall: Sources were T cells, B-cell-depleted T cells, or PBMCs; the material itself was cDNA or gDNA.

The ends lost 4 bases at V and 4 bases at J; junction bases unmatched: 11. The CDR3 is 16 amino acids. Per germline, CDR1 SGHTS and CDR2 YDEGEE. Authors' processing steps: Scientists estimated how many nucleated cells there were by amplifying reference gene primers. Repertoires were generated with immunoSEQ multiplex PCR, while TCRdb's copy carries only in-frame clones and drops some. Clone size and V and J calls were adopted from that table, with D and trimming inferred from the DNA. The sample shows 200,000 to 300,000 clones, over 75% of them seen only once. Source material: peripheral blood. The chain uses TRBV5-8 and TRBJ1-1; 9 bases map to TRBD1. The TCR was taken from a woman aged 45-59 years with acute or convalescent COVID-19. The CDR3 region is CASSRNRGRLATEAFF. In DNA form, the CDR3 reads TGTGCCAGCAGCCGTAACAGGGGGCGCCTGGCCACTGAAGCTTTCTTT.